The rows below give T cell receptor beta chains drawn from one sample of a study of CXCR3-negative and CXCR3-positive naive CD8 T cells. From the 5' RACE reads, TCRdb lists one entry per CDR3 protein and no DNA. Recorded for this sample: about 7,400 distinct CDR3 sequences. The source material was naive CXCR3- CD8+ T cells from blood. These receptors all come from a human donor in good health. Some clones in this sample may be carry-over from other donors' samples. The CDR3 runs from the conserved cysteine through the conserved F or W. Some rows mark clone size as missing; the rest say once, few, many or name a class of expanded clone.

medium-sized	TRBV6-5	TRBJ2-5	CASSTGSAKETQYF
medium-sized	TRBV7-6	TRBJ2-1	CASSLTGGPVNEQFF
NA	TRBV5-4	TRBJ1-1	CASSLDLTNTEAFF
NA	TRBV21-1	TRBJ2-7	CASSKDRDRGYEQYF
medium-sized	TRBV25-1	TRBJ1-4	CASSESVVAAEKLFF
medium-sized	TRBV20-1	TRBJ2-7	CSASAYFSYEQYF
NA	TRBV29-1	TRBJ2-7	CSVERDIPSGPQYF
medium-sized	TRBV20-1	TRBJ2-7	CSARDTSGTWEQYF
NA	TRBV7-3	TRBJ2-3	CASSLTGSSATQYF
NA	TRBV20-1	TRBJ2-2	CSARGGNTGELFF
NA	TRBV5-1	TRBJ2-5	CASSLGDSGIQETQYF
medium-sized	TRBV28	TRBJ1-5	CASSFIGGRQPQHF
NA	TRBV29-1	TRBJ2-7	CSVEGTADYEQYF
NA	TRBV9	TRBJ2-5	CASSVTGVETQYF
NA	TRBV9	TRBJ1-1	CASSASRQGYTEAFF
medium-sized	TRBV29-1	TRBJ2-7	CSATGGEVPYEQYF
medium-sized	TRBV12-3/TRBV12-4	TRBJ2-1	CASRTSSGHDEQFF
medium-sized	TRBV7-9	TRBJ2-7	CASSFPGHYEQYF
medium-sized	TRBV20-1	TRBJ2-4	CSASSGRDLAKNIQYF
medium-sized	TRBV7-9	TRBJ2-1	CASSLAARRGEQFF
NA	TRBV5-5	TRBJ2-2	CASSLAGVTNTGELFF